The 14 T cell receptor beta chains given below trace back to one sample, sequenced in a study of T cells in Graves' hyperthyroidism and ophthalmopathy. Amplified TCR beta CDR3 regions came from RNA transcripts. HTBI primers were employed in a first-round RT-PCR of the TCR CDR3. TCRdb independently ran MiXCR on the multiplex PCR reads; one entry per CDR3 protein. The table lists some 800,000 distinct CDR3 sequences, 35% to 45% of them singletons. Sample: blood. Receptors were obtained from a man aged 18 to 30 with Graves' hyperthyroidism.

This clonotype was seen only a few times. This chain connects TRBV29-1 to TRBJ2-7; D gene uncertain. CDR1 and CDR2 (germline): SQVTM, ANQGSEA. V was cut by 3 bases and J by 1 base, with 10 bases left in between. The CDR3 is 13 amino acids. This CDR3 is CSVEEFGSYEQYF. The CDR3, as DNA: TGCAGCGTTGAGGAATTTGGGTCCTACGAGCAGTACTTC.

The rearrangement uses TRBV20-1 and TRBJ2-2; 13 nucleotides match TRBD2. With V trimmed by 5 bases and J by 6 bases, 3 bases remained unmatched. Germline CDR1 and CDR2: DFQATT and SNEGSKA (reference sequence). This CDR3 region has 14 residues. CDR3 DNA sequence: TGCAGTGCTCCACTAGCGGGAGGGGCCGGGGAGCTGTTTTTT. Amino acid sequence: CSAPLAGGAGELFF.

This clonotype was seen many times. V is TRBV15 and J is TRBJ1-1; 7 bases line up with TRBD1. Germline trimming cut 0 bases from V and 5 bases from J; bases unmatched to any gene: 9. The CDR3 runs 16 residues. Germline assignment: CDR1 LNHNV and CDR2 YYDKDF (reference sequence). The CDR3: CATSRDAGARGTEAFF. DNA for the CDR3: TGTGCCACCAGCAGAGATGCCGGAGCCAGGGGGACTGAAGCTTTCTTT.

Concerning this clonotype: At one boundary the junction diverges from the germline segment, which might be a read error. This chain links TRBV2 with TRBJ2-2; D is unclear. The CDR3 is 12 residues long. The germline CDR1 and CDR2 sequences are SNHLY and FYNNEI. The CDR3 sequence: CASNEVPGELFF. The DNA of the CDR3 is TGTGCCAGCAATGAAGTCCCCGGGGAGCTGTTTTTT.

This sequence joins TRBV13 and TRBJ2-7; D is unresolved. Trimming removed 2 bases at V and 0 bases at J, with 11 bases between. CDR3 length equals 15 residues. Germline V lookup: CDR1 PRHDT, CDR2 FYEKMQ (reference sequence). The CDR3 reads CASSLRRENSYEQYF. Written as DNA, the CDR3 is TGTGCCAGCAGCTTACGCCGTGAAAACTCCTACGAGCAGTACTTC.

For this clonotype: Its ends do not fully match the called genes, so a read error is possible. This chain connects TRBV9 to TRBJ2-2, with D perhaps matching TRBD1 (5 bases). The V gene's germline CDR1 is SGDLS and CDR2 YYNGEE. CDR3 length: 14 residues. CDR3 bases: TGCGCCAGCACCTACGACAGAGTCGTCGGGGAGCTGTTTTTT. It encodes CASTYDRVVGELFF.

This clonotype has a handful of counts. A much larger clonotype is one base distant, so this may be a read error. The V call is TRBV25-1, the J call TRBJ1-1; no clear D gene. Germline-derived CDR1 and CDR2 are MGHDK and SYGVNS. The CDR3 runs to 13 residues. V lost 6 bases to trimming and J lost 1 base, with 9 bases between them. CDR3 coding DNA: TGTGCCAGCAGCCAACCTTCGAACACTGAAGCTTTCTTT. It translates to CASSQPSNTEAFF.

This chain uses TRBV9 with TRBJ1-2, with D unresolved. The CDR3 runs to 15 residues. Trimming left V 0 bases short and J 4 bases short, with 13 bases between. Germline V gene lookup returns CDR1 SGDLS and CDR2 YYNGEE. This CDR3 reads CASSVDTALAYGYTF. Written as DNA, the CDR3 is TGTGCCAGCAGCGTAGATACAGCACTTGCCTATGGCTACACCTTC.

The chain joins TRBV29-1 to TRBJ2-7; 7 bases map to TRBD2. The CDR3 sequence is 14 residues long. CDR1 SQVTM and CDR2 ANQGSEA come from the germline V gene. V lost 7 bases to trimming and J lost 3 bases; unmatched junction nucleotides: 12. CDR3 sequence: CSGGRERNHYEQYF. The DNA for the CDR3 is TGCAGCGGCGGGAGAGAGCGGAACCACTACGAGCAGTACTTC.

This clonotype has ten or more counts. The rearrangement uses TRBV7-2 and TRBJ2-7, with TRBD2 matching over 8 bases. V dropped 6 bases and J dropped 4; count of bases not matched to a gene: 8. Germline values: CDR1 SGHTA, CDR2 FQGNSA. The CDR3 spans 14 residues. This CDR3 is CASSLSGSGYEQYF. The CDR3 region has the DNA TGTGCCAGCAGTTTGAGCGGGAGTGGGTACGAGCAGTACTTC. The full variable domain, rest sourced from reference TRBV7-2 and TRBJ2-7, is GAGVSQSPSNKVTEKGKDVELRCDPISGHTALYWYRQSLGQGLEFLIYFQGNSAPDKSGLPSDRFSAERTGGSVSTLTIQRTQQEDSAVYLCASSLSGSGYEQYFGPGTRLTVT.

The rearrangement links TRBV29-1 to TRBJ2-7; 8 bases match TRBD1. V was pared by 4 bases and J by 3 bases, with 8 bases of the junction left unmatched. Germline V gene sequence: CDR1 SQVTM, CDR2 ANQGSEA. CDR3 size: 14 residues. DNA of the CDR3: TGCAGCGTTGTGGGGGGAGGACAGGGCTACGAGCAGTACTTC. Translation: CSVVGGGQGYEQYF.

The chain links TRBV10-3 to TRBJ1-5; 9 positions agree with TRBD1. CDR3 size: 16 residues. Germline V gene sequence: CDR1 ENHRY, CDR2 SYGVKD. V lost 5 bases, J lost 0 bases, and 5 bases stayed unmatched. DNA of the CDR3: TGTGCCATCAGTCCACGGACAGGGGATAGCAATCAGCCCCAGCATTTT. As protein: CAISPRTGDSNQPQHF.

The chain joins TRBV20-1 to TRBJ2-3; no reliable D call. The CDR3 contains 13 residues. Between the trimmed V and J ends, which lost 5 bases and 5 bases, there was a span of 14 bases. Germline V gene lookup returns CDR1 DFQATT and CDR2 SNEGSKA (reference sequence). CDR3 sequence: CSAPDQAVDTQYF. For the CDR3, the DNA is TGCAGTGCTCCAGACCAAGCCGTAGATACGCAGTATTTT.

There are many counts of this clonotype. V gene TRBV29-1 combines with J gene TRBJ1-2; 8 positions agree with TRBD1. The CDR3 has 13 amino acids. The V segment lost 5 bases and the J segment 7 bases; nucleotides outside the gene matches: 9. In germline, CDR1 is SQVTM, CDR2 ANQGSEA. CDR3 in amino acids: CSVRTGPAGGYTF. The CDR3 DNA reads as TGCAGCGTTCGGACAGGGCCCGCGGGTGGCTACACCTTC.